This TCR beta chain appears in the sequencing data of a study of blood T cell repertoires in COVID-19. In the study overall: Some COVID-19 samples were acute and others convalescent; all came from the United States, Italy and Spain.

Profiled with immunoSEQ multiplex PCR; TCRdb holds only in-frame clones, not every one. The sample yields 280,000 or so clones, under 90% seen once. V was shortened by 2 bases and J by 0 bases, with 9 bases between the two germline ends. CDR1 is SGHNT and CDR2 is YYREEE in the germline V gene (reference sequence). This CDR3 is built from 14 residues. The receptor's source is a woman in her forties or fifties who had been exposed to COVID-19. The genes are TRBV5-4 and TRBJ2-7, with D hard to call. The sequenced sample was PBMCs or T cells enriched from blood (not recorded which). Here the CDR3 DNA reads TGTGCCAGCAGCTTCAAGGAGAGCTCCTACGAGCAGTACTTC. The encoded protein is CASSFKESSYEQYF. Based on the CDR3 plus reference TRBV5-4 and TRBJ2-7, the full variable domain is ETGVTQSPTHLIKTRGQQVTLRCSSQSGHNTVSWYQQALGQGPQFIFQYYREEENGRGNFPPRFSGLQFPNYSSELNVNALELDDSALYLCASSFKESSYEQYFGPGTRLTVT.